The rows below give T cell receptor beta chains drawn from one sample of a study of cytomegalovirus exposure and HLA in healthy donors. Only in-frame clones appear in the TCRdb table, and some are missing; sequencing was by immunoSEQ multiplex PCR. The table shows about 240,000 clones, with around 87% occurring only once. Material: PBMCs. Every receptor here comes from a man in his late teens or twenties in good health and CMV-seronegative. Both conserved end residues are part of each CDR3. A D gene is named only where the DNA matches it firmly. A clone size is listed for some rows: how often the clone was seen (once, few, many), or a class if it is expanded.

cdr3_nt: TGTGCCAGCAGTGAAGCGCTAACAGGGTCCCCTCTTGAAGCTTTCTTT
cdr3_aa: CASSEALTGSPLEAFF
d_call: -
j_call: TRBJ1-1
clone_size: once
v_call: TRBV6-1

cdr3_nt: TGCGCCAGCAGCACCCGGAGGGGTGGGGATACGCAGTATTTT
cdr3_aa: CASSTRRGGDTQYF
d_call: -
j_call: TRBJ2-3
clone_size: -
v_call: TRBV4-3

cdr3_nt: TGTGCCAGCAGTTTTGCCCCCGGACAGGGCACAGATACGCAGTATTTT
cdr3_aa: CASSFAPGQGTDTQYF
d_call: TRBD1
j_call: TRBJ2-3
clone_size: -
v_call: TRBV6-5

cdr3_nt: TGTGCCAGCACGGAGAGGTTGGGCGGGGAGCTGTTTTTT
cdr3_aa: CASTERLGGELFF
d_call: -
j_call: TRBJ2-2
clone_size: -
v_call: TRBV9

cdr3_nt: TGTGCCAGCAGCGCAGACAGGGGGGGTGAAAAACTGTTTTTT
cdr3_aa: CASSADRGGEKLFF
d_call: TRBD1
j_call: TRBJ1-4
clone_size: -
v_call: TRBV7-6

cdr3_nt: TGCGCCAGCAGCCAAGCGACAGGGACCTGGGAGACCCAGTACTTC
cdr3_aa: CASSQATGTWETQYF
d_call: TRBD1
j_call: TRBJ2-5
clone_size: -
v_call: TRBV4-1

cdr3_nt: TGCGCCAGCAGCTTCGGCGGGTTTAACGCTGAAGCTTTCTTT
cdr3_aa: CASSFGGFNAEAFF
d_call: -
j_call: TRBJ1-1
clone_size: -
v_call: TRBV5-1

cdr3_nt: TGCGCCAGCAGCCAAGAACCCGGAGGAAGCTACGAGCAGTACTTC
cdr3_aa: CASSQEPGGSYEQYF
d_call: -
j_call: TRBJ2-7
clone_size: -
v_call: TRBV4-1

cdr3_nt: TGCGCCAGCAGCCCCGGGGGTAGCGGGAGCTTCCCAGATACGCAGTATTTT
cdr3_aa: CASSPGGSGSFPDTQYF
d_call: TRBD2
j_call: TRBJ2-3
clone_size: -
v_call: TRBV5-1

cdr3_nt: TGCAGCGTTGCTGACAGGACAGGCTACGAGCAGTACTTC
cdr3_aa: CSVADRTGYEQYF
d_call: TRBD1
j_call: TRBJ2-7
clone_size: -
v_call: TRBV29-1

cdr3_nt: TGCGCCAGCAGCCAGGAGGGGGCAGACATTCAGTACTTC
cdr3_aa: CASSQEGADIQYF
d_call: -
j_call: TRBJ2-4
clone_size: -
v_call: TRBV5-1

cdr3_nt: TGTGCCAGCAGTGGGGGGGGTATTGGTAATTCACCCCTCCACTTT
cdr3_aa: CASSGGGIGNSPLHF
d_call: -
j_call: TRBJ1-6
clone_size: -
v_call: TRBV2

cdr3_nt: TGTGCCAGCAGTGTTCCGGGACAGGGTCAAGGCTACACCTTC
cdr3_aa: CASSVPGQGQGYTF
d_call: TRBD1
j_call: TRBJ1-2
clone_size: -
v_call: TRBV25-1

cdr3_nt: TGTGCCAGCAGCCTAGCGGGAGGATCCGGGGAGCTGTTTTTT
cdr3_aa: CASSLAGGSGELFF
d_call: TRBD2
j_call: TRBJ2-2
clone_size: -
v_call: TRBV9

cdr3_nt: TGTGCCACCAGCAGGGGACGGACAGGCGGCACCTACGAGCAGTACTTC
cdr3_aa: CATSRGRTGGTYEQYF
d_call: TRBD1
j_call: TRBJ2-7
clone_size: -
v_call: TRBV15

cdr3_nt: TGCGCCAGCAGCCTGGACAGGGACCTCTCTGGGGCCAACGTCCTGACTTTC
cdr3_aa: CASSLDRDLSGANVLTF
d_call: TRBD1
j_call: TRBJ2-6
clone_size: -
v_call: TRBV4-3

cdr3_nt: TGTGCCAGCTCACCGGGACAGGGGACTTCACGGCAGTACTTC
cdr3_aa: CASSPGQGTSRQYF
d_call: TRBD1
j_call: TRBJ2-7
clone_size: -
v_call: TRBV18

cdr3_nt: TGCGCCAGCAGCCAAGATAGGGCGGGCACCCAAGAGACCCAGTACTTC
cdr3_aa: CASSQDRAGTQETQYF
d_call: -
j_call: TRBJ2-5
clone_size: -
v_call: TRBV4-1

cdr3_nt: TGTGCCAGCAGCTCCGTGAAGCGGGGGGGCAATGAGCAGTTCTTC
cdr3_aa: CASSSVKRGGNEQFF
d_call: TRBD2
j_call: TRBJ2-1
clone_size: -
v_call: TRBV7-8

cdr3_nt: TGTGCCAGCAGTGGAGGGACAGTGGAGTTCTTC
cdr3_aa: CASSGGTVEFF
d_call: TRBD1
j_call: TRBJ2-1
clone_size: -
v_call: TRBV25-1

cdr3_nt: TGTGCCAGCAGCGCAGTCCCTCTAGCTTACAATGAGCAGTTCTTC
cdr3_aa: CASSAVPLAYNEQFF
d_call: -
j_call: TRBJ2-1
clone_size: -
v_call: TRBV9

cdr3_nt: TGCGCCAGCAGCCAAGCCGACCCCCGACAGGGAAACTATGGCTACACCTTC
cdr3_aa: CASSQADPRQGNYGYTF
d_call: TRBD1
j_call: TRBJ1-2
clone_size: -
v_call: TRBV4-3

cdr3_nt: TGTGCCAGCAGCCCGATGGGGGGAGTGTCTTCCTACGAGCAGTACTTC
cdr3_aa: CASSPMGGVSSYEQYF
d_call: -
j_call: TRBJ2-7
clone_size: once
v_call: TRBV5-6

cdr3_nt: TGTGCCAGCAGCGAGGGACTAGCGGGATCGATAGATACGCAGTATTTT
cdr3_aa: CASSEGLAGSIDTQYF
d_call: TRBD2
j_call: TRBJ2-3
clone_size: -
v_call: TRBV9

cdr3_nt: TGTGCCAGCAGTGTCTTGGGGGCCTACACAGATACGCAGTATTTT
cdr3_aa: CASSVLGAYTDTQYF
d_call: -
j_call: TRBJ2-3
clone_size: once
v_call: TRBV28

cdr3_nt: TGCGCCAGCAGCGCACTCTCTGGGACTACCCCCCGCGAGCAGTACTTC
cdr3_aa: CASSALSGTTPREQYF
d_call: TRBD2
j_call: TRBJ2-7
clone_size: -
v_call: TRBV5-1

cdr3_nt: TGCGCCAGCAGGAGAGCGGGAGAGTCCTACGAGCAGTACTTC
cdr3_aa: CASRRAGESYEQYF
d_call: TRBD2
j_call: TRBJ2-7
clone_size: -
v_call: TRBV10-2

cdr3_nt: TGTGCCAGCAGCCAGTCCCTCTCGCGGAACACAGATACGCAGTATTTT
cdr3_aa: CASSQSLSRNTDTQYF
d_call: -
j_call: TRBJ2-3
clone_size: -
v_call: TRBV4-2

cdr3_nt: TGCGCCAGCAGCCAAGACCCACAGGGGGGTTTTTATTCACCCCTCCACTTT
cdr3_aa: CASSQDPQGGFYSPLHF
d_call: TRBD1
j_call: TRBJ1-6
clone_size: -
v_call: TRBV4-1

cdr3_nt: TGTGCCAGCAGTTTAGGGACATCGGGGGGCACTGAAGCTTTCTTT
cdr3_aa: CASSLGTSGGTEAFF
d_call: -
j_call: TRBJ1-1
clone_size: -
v_call: TRBV27

cdr3_nt: TGTGCCAGCAGCTTTGGGCTTCGACGGACGAACACCGGGGAGCTGTTTTTT
cdr3_aa: CASSFGLRRTNTGELFF
d_call: -
j_call: TRBJ2-2
clone_size: -
v_call: TRBV11-2

cdr3_nt: TGTGCCAGCAGACGGACAGGGCAAGAGACCCAGTACTTC
cdr3_aa: CASRRTGQETQYF
d_call: TRBD1
j_call: TRBJ2-5
clone_size: -
v_call: TRBV5-4

cdr3_nt: TGTGCCATCAGTGAGTCCTGGGACAGGGGGCGAAAACTGTTTTTT
cdr3_aa: CAISESWDRGRKLFF
d_call: TRBD1
j_call: TRBJ1-4
clone_size: -
v_call: TRBV10-3

cdr3_nt: TGCGCCAGCAGCGCGCAGGGCCTAGCCCTCCACTTT
cdr3_aa: CASSAQGLALHF
d_call: -
j_call: TRBJ1-6
clone_size: -
v_call: TRBV4-1

cdr3_nt: TGTGCCAGCAGCCAAATTTTAGGACAGGGGGCCGATGAGCAGTTCTTC
cdr3_aa: CASSQILGQGADEQFF
d_call: TRBD1
j_call: TRBJ2-1
clone_size: -
v_call: TRBV14

cdr3_nt: TGTGCCAGCAGTAGAGACAGGGGTCAAAATGGCTACACCTTC
cdr3_aa: CASSRDRGQNGYTF
d_call: TRBD1
j_call: TRBJ1-2
clone_size: -
v_call: TRBV6-4

cdr3_nt: TGTGCCAGCAGCCTCCGGACTGAGGGGAACACCGGGGAGCTGTTTTTT
cdr3_aa: CASSLRTEGNTGELFF
d_call: -
j_call: TRBJ2-2
clone_size: -
v_call: TRBV11-2

cdr3_nt: TGTGCCAGCAGCTTGGCCGGGACAGCTGCTTACGAGCAGTACTTC
cdr3_aa: CASSLAGTAAYEQYF
d_call: TRBD1
j_call: TRBJ2-7
clone_size: -
v_call: TRBV7-9

cdr3_nt: TGTGCCAGCAGCTTAGCGGGACACCACCGCTATGGCTACACCTTC
cdr3_aa: CASSLAGHHRYGYTF
d_call: -
j_call: TRBJ1-2
clone_size: -
v_call: TRBV7-2

cdr3_nt: TGTGCCAGCAGCCGACAGCCCTGGGACATTCAGTACTTC
cdr3_aa: CASSRQPWDIQYF
d_call: -
j_call: TRBJ2-4
clone_size: once
v_call: TRBV6-5

cdr3_nt: TGTGCCAGCAGTTTAGACAGCTACTCTGGAAACACCATATATTTT
cdr3_aa: CASSLDSYSGNTIYF
d_call: -
j_call: TRBJ1-3
clone_size: -
v_call: TRBV27

cdr3_nt: TGTGCCAGCAGCGCCGGAGGACAGGGGGCTTACGAGCAGTACTTC
cdr3_aa: CASSAGGQGAYEQYF
d_call: TRBD1
j_call: TRBJ2-7
clone_size: once
v_call: TRBV9

cdr3_nt: TGTGCCAGCAGTTTAGGGCCCCGCTATCGGGAGACCCAGTACTTC
cdr3_aa: CASSLGPRYRETQYF
d_call: -
j_call: TRBJ2-5
clone_size: -
v_call: TRBV27

cdr3_nt: TGTGCCAGCAGCCCGCAGGGTCTCGGGGAGCTGTTTTTT
cdr3_aa: CASSPQGLGELFF
d_call: -
j_call: TRBJ2-2
clone_size: once
v_call: TRBV11-2

cdr3_nt: TGTGCCTCCCCTAAGGCTAGCGGTGAGGGGGAGCAGTTCTTC
cdr3_aa: CASPKASGEGEQFF
d_call: TRBD2
j_call: TRBJ2-1
clone_size: -
v_call: TRBV30